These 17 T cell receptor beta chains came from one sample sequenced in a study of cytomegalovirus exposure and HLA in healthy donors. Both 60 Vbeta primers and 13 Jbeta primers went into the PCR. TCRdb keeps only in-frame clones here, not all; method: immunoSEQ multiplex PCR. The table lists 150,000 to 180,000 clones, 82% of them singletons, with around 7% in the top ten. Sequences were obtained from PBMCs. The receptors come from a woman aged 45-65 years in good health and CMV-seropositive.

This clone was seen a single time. The DNA of the CDR3 is TGTGCCAGCAGTGAGGCCCATACGCAGTATTTT. Translation: CASSEAHTQYF. The chain has TRBV2 and TRBJ2-3; D not certain. The CDR3 contains 11 residues. V shed 3 bases and J shed 7 bases, with 5 bases lying between them. CDR1 and CDR2 from the germline V gene are SNHLY and FYNNEI.

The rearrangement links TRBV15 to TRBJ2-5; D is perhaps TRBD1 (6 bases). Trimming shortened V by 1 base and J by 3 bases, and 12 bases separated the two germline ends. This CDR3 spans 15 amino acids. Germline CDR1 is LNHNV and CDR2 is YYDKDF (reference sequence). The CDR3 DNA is TGTGCCACCAGCAGAGGGGGGCCTGGAGAAGAGACCCAGTACTTC. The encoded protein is CATSRGGPGEETQYF. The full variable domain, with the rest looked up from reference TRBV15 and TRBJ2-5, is DAMVIQNPRYQVTQFGKPVTLSCSQTLNHNVMYWYQQKSSQAPKLLFHYYDKDFNNEADTPDNFQSRRPNTSFCFLDIRSPGLGDTAMYLCATSRGGPGEETQYFGPGTRLLVL.

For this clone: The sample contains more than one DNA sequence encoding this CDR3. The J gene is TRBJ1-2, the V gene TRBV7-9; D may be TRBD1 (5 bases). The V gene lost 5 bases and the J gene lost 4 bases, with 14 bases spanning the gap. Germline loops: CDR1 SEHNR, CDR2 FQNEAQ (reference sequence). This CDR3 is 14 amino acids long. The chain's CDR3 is CASSRGTDGYGYTF. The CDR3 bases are TGTGCCAGCAGCCGCGGGACTGACGGCTATGGCTACACCTTC.

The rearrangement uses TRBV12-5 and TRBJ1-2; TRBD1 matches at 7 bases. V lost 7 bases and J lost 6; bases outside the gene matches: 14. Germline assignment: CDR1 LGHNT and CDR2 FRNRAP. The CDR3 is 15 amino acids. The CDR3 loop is CASAPGGTVIHGYTF. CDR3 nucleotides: TGTGCTAGTGCCCCCGGAGGGACAGTCATACATGGCTACACCTTC.

The CDR3 DNA reads TGTGCCAGCAGTGCCCAGGGACTAGCTAATGAAAAACTGTTTTTT. This encodes CASSAQGLANEKLFF. This chain connects TRBV9 to TRBJ1-4; TRBD1 is a possible D gene (5 bases). This CDR3 is built from 15 residues. Trimming took 5 bases from V and 3 from J, leaving 14 bases between them. Germline CDR1 SGDLS, CDR2 YYNGEE.

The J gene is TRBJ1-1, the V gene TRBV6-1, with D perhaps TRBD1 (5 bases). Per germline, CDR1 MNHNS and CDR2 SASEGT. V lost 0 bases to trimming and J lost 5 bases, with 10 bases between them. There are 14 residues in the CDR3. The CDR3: CASSEAGEGTEAFF. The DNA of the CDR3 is TGTGCCAGCAGTGAAGCCGGGGAGGGGACTGAAGCTTTCTTT.

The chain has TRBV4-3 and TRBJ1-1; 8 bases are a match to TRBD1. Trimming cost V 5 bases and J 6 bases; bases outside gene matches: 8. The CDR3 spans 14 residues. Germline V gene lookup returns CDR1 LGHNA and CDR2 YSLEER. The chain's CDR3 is CASSFRTGLSEAFF. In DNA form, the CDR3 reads TGCGCCAGCAGCTTCAGGACAGGGCTTTCTGAAGCTTTCTTT.

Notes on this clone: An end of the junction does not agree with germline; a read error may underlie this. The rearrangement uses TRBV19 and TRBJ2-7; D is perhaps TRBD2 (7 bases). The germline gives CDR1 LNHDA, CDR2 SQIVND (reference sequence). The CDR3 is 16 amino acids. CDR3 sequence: CASSIGFSGGSDEQYF. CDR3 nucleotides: TGTGCCAGTAGTATAGGATTCTCGGGGGGCTCCGACGAGCAGTACTTC.

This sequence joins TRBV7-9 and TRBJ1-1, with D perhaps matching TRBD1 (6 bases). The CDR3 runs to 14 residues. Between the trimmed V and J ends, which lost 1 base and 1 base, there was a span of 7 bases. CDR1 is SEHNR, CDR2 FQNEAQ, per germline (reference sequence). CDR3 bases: TGTGCCAGCAGCTTAGGGACAGCGAACACTGAAGCTTTCTTT. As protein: CASSLGTANTEAFF.

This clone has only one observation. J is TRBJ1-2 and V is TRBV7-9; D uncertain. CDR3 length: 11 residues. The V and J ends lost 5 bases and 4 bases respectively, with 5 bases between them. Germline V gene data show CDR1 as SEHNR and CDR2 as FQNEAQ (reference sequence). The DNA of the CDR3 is TGTGCCAGCAGCGGGCCCTATGGCTACACCTTC. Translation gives CASSGPYGYTF.

CDR3 amino acids: CASSPDPGQRNTEAFF. The CDR3 bases are TGCGCCAGCAGCCCCGACCCGGGACAGAGGAACACTGAAGCTTTCTTT. The V and J genes are TRBV5-1 and TRBJ1-1; 7 bases fit TRBD1. This CDR3 has 16 residues. The V gene end was trimmed by 4 bases and the J gene end by 1 base; junction bases not matched to a gene: 10. Germline-derived CDR1 and CDR2 are SGHRS and YFSETQ.

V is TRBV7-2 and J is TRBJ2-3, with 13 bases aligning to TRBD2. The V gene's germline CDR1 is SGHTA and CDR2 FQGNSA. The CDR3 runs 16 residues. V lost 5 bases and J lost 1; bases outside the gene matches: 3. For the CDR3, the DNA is TGTGCCAGCAGCACCGGGACTAGCGGGGGCACAGATACGCAGTATTTT. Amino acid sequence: CASSTGTSGGTDTQYF. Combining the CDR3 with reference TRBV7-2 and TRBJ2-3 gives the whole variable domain GAGVSQSPSNKVTEKGKDVELRCDPISGHTALYWYRQSLGQGLEFLIYFQGNSAPDKSGLPSDRFSAERTGGSVSTLTIQRTQQEDSAVYLCASSTGTSGGTDTQYFGPGTRLTVL.

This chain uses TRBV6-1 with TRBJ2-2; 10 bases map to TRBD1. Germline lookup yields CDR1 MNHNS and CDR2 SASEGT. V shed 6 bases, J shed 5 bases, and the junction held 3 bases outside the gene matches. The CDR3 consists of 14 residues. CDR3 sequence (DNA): TGTGCCAGCAGCGGGACAGGGGATACCGGGGAGCTGTTTTTT. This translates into CASSGTGDTGELFF.

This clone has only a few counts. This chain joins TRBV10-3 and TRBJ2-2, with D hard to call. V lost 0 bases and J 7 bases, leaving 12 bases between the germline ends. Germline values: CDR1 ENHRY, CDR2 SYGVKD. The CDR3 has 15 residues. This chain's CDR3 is CAISESIARVGELFF. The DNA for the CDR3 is TGTGCCATCAGTGAGTCGATAGCTCGGGTCGGGGAGCTGTTTTTT.

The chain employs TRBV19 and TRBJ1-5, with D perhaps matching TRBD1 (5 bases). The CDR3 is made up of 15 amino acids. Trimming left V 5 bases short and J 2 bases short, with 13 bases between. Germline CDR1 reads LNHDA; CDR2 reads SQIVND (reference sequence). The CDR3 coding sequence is TGTGCCAGTAGTGGGGGGAAAAATGGCAATCAGCCCCAGCATTTT. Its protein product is CASSGGKNGNQPQHF.

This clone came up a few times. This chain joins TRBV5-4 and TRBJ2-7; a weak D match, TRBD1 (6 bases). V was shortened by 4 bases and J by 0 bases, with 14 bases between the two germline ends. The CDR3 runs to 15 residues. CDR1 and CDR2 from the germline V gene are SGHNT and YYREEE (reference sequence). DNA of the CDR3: TGTGCCAGCAGCCACGTGGACAGTAGCTCCTACGAGCAGTACTTC. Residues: CASSHVDSSSYEQYF.

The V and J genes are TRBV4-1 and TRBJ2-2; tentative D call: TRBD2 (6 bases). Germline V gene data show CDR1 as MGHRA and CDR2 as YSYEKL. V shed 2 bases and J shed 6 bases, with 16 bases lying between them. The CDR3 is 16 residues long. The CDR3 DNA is TGCGCCAGCAGCCAAAGCGGCGGCGGGGCCTCCGGGGAGCTGTTTTTT. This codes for CASSQSGGGASGELFF.